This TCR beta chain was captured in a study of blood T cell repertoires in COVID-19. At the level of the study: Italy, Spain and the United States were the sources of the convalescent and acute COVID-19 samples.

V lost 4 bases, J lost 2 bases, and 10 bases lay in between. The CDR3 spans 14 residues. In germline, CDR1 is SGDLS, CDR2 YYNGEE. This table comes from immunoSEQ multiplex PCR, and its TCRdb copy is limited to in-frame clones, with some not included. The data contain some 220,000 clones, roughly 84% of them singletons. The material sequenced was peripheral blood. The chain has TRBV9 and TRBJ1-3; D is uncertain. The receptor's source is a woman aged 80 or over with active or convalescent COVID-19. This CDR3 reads CASSPPRAGNTIYF. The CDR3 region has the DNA TGTGCCAGCAGCCCGCCGAGGGCTGGAAACACCATATATTTT.